This T cell receptor beta chain was profiled in a study of shared T cell receptors in the human thymus. The repertoire was sequenced with immunoSEQ multiplex PCR; TCRdb's copy has only in-frame clones and lacks some. The sample gives more than 550,000 clones, approximately 85% of which show up once; around 0.01% is in the top ten. Per the germline V gene, CDR1 is SGHVS and CDR2 is FNYEAQ. The trim removed 3 bases at V and 0 bases at J, leaving 12 bases unmatched. There are 18 residues in the CDR3. This same sample was also part of a study on human thymus T cells. That paper states: Related research found strongly overlapping thymic repertoires in unrelated individuals.

Input material: thymocytes. This sequence was found in a girl under three years old with a congenital heart defect. V gene TRBV7-6 combines with J gene TRBJ1-2; 8 bases match TRBD1. The CDR3 reads CASSFSWTGSVPNYGYTF. CDR3 nucleotides: TGTGCCAGCAGCTTTAGTTGGACAGGGTCTGTCCCTAACTATGGCTACACCTTC.